Sequencing of this T cell receptor beta chain was carried out in a study of T cell responses to AZD1222 COVID-19 vaccine. Repertoires were generated with immunoSEQ multiplex PCR, while TCRdb's copy carries only in-frame clones and drops some. The sample lists around 85,000 clones, 75% to 90% occurring once. The study's findings and limits: Regions 160-218 and 743-854 held dominance among vaccine-associated CD4 TCRs, which spanned spike. White British ancestry dominated among donors, who included more females, and clonal diversity was possibly underestimated.

Second doses at about 4 or about 12 weeks were pooled. As for this clone: Its antigen is unidentified.

CDR1 is MNHEY and CDR2 is SVGAGI in the germline V gene. V was pared by 6 bases and J by 5 bases, with 7 bases of the junction left unmatched. The CDR3 has 15 residues. The receptor's source is an adult who received the AZD1222 COVID-19 vaccine. This sequence joins TRBV6-5 and TRBJ1-6, with 7 bases matching TRBD1. Sequencing used peripheral blood, obtained 28 days after the second AZD1222 dose. CDR3 protein: CASRTGSIDNSPLHF. DNA of the CDR3: TGTGCCAGCAGGACAGGGTCTATCGATAATTCACCCCTCCACTTT.